This T cell receptor beta chain emerged from a study of human T cells and chemical hapten exposure. The overall study: In the sensitization step, 2% DPC was placed on around 2 cm by around 2 cm of upper inner arm skin.

The V end was cut by 6 bases, the J end by 4 bases, with 13 bases between. This CDR3 contains 12 residues. Germline V lookup: CDR1 DFQATT, CDR2 SNEGSKA (reference sequence). The time point here: patch test 3, about 24 weeks after DPC sensitization. The treatment was: therapeutic diphenylcyclopropenone sensitization with weekly scalp DPC. The sample holds many counts of this clonotype. TCRdb recomputed calls from the RACE reads with MiXCR, one row per CDR3 protein. This sample carries about 82,000 distinct CDR3 sequences, roughly 13% of them seen once, and the ten largest clones take 4.5% to 6%. This receptor was identified in a woman between 45 and 60 years old with alopecia areata. Some clones in this sample may be carry-over from other donors' samples. This sequence joins TRBV20-1 and TRBJ2-7; weak D call: TRBD1 (5 bases). The starting material was whole blood, obtained in connection with sensitization to the hapten diphenylcyclopropenone (DPC). This CDR3 reads CSARPPGYEQYF. CDR3 nucleotides: TGCAGTGCAAGGCCGCCAGGGTACGAGCAGTACTTC.